What follows are 27 T cell receptor beta chains derived from one specimen sequenced in a study of monozygotic twins with inflammatory bowel disease (dated by TCRdb to between 2018 and 2020). The method was 5' RACE. These reads were obtained on an Illumina HiSeq 2500. TCRdb reprocessed the public reads and reports one entry per CDR3 protein sequence, without DNA. This sample's table has entries for more than 300,000 distinct CDR3 sequences. The biggest ten clones account for just over 2.5% of the sample. The material sequenced was blood. Source of these receptors: a human donor with ulcerative colitis or Crohn's disease, or a healthy co-twin of an affected twin (not recorded which).

The chain couples TRBV6-2 or TRBV6-3 to TRBJ2-1; TCRdb outputs TRBD1, but without DNA this stays unchecked. This CDR3 is 17 amino acids long. CDR1 MNHEY and CDR2 SVGEGT come from the germline V gene. The CDR3 sequence is CASRKPPSANSYNEQFF.

The V and J genes are TRBV5-1 and TRBJ2-2; lacking DNA, the TRBD1 call made by TCRdb goes unchecked. Per the germline V gene, CDR1 is SGHRS and CDR2 is YFSETQ. The CDR3 runs to 15 residues. The CDR3 reads CASSARQGSTGELFF.

The rearrangement links TRBV30 to TRBJ1-6. Germline-derived CDR1 and CDR2 are GTSNPN and SVGIG (reference sequence). This CDR3 spans 13 amino acids. CDR3 protein: CAWSAYENSPLHF.

The rearrangement links TRBV6-2 or TRBV6-3 to TRBJ2-1; TCRdb returns TRBD1, unconfirmable since there is no DNA. The V gene's germline CDR1 is MNHEY and CDR2 SVGEGT. The CDR3 contains 16 residues. CDR3 sequence: CASSYFGGAAYNEQFF.

This chain links TRBV15 with TRBJ1-2. This CDR3 has 12 amino acids. Germline CDR1 is LNHNV and CDR2 is YYDKDF (reference sequence). The chain's CDR3 is CATSRASGGYTF.

The chain links TRBV5-1 to TRBJ2-2; TCRdb proposes TRBD2, but this gene call is untestable without DNA. The CDR3 is 17 amino acids. Germline V CDR1 and CDR2: SGHRS, YFSETQ. This CDR3 reads CASTPPPLATGTGELFF. The whole variable domain, filled in from reference TRBV5-1 and TRBJ2-2, reads KAGVTQTPRYLIKTRGQQVTLSCSPISGHRSVSWYQQTPGQGLQFLFEYFSETQRNKGNFPGRFSGRQFSNSRSEMNVSTLELGDSALYLCASTPPPLATGTGELFFGEGSRLTVL.

The chain combines TRBV7-3 with TRBJ2-7; the D call from TCRdb, TRBD1, cannot be confirmed without DNA. The CDR3 totals 15 residues. The germline gives CDR1 SGHTA, CDR2 FQGTGA. CDR3 sequence: CASSQVPGATYEQYF.

The chain combines TRBV29-1 with TRBJ2-1; TCRdb's D call of TRBD1 is untestable without DNA. The CDR3 is 12 residues long. In germline, CDR1 is SQVTM, CDR2 ANQGSEA. CDR3 region: CSVEPRGYEQFF.

The chain uses TRBV12-3 or TRBV12-4 and TRBJ2-7; lacking DNA, the TRBD1 call made by TCRdb goes unchecked. This CDR3 has 15 amino acids. The CDR3 sequence is CASSPTVSPSYEQYF.

This chain connects TRBV6-2 or TRBV6-3 to TRBJ1-1; the D call of TRBD1 rests on TCRdb alone, since no DNA is present to check it. This CDR3 comprises 16 residues. Germline V CDR1 and CDR2: MNHEY, SVGEGT. This CDR3 reads CASSYSRAGASTEAFF.

The chain recombines TRBV9 with TRBJ2-7; TCRdb reports TRBD1, a call that lacks DNA to check it against. Germline V lookup: CDR1 SGDLS, CDR2 YYNGEE. This CDR3 contains 14 residues. CDR3 in amino acids: CASSEGQAGYEQYF.

CDR3 loop: CASSLRDQETQYF. The rearrangement links TRBV19 to TRBJ2-5. Germline V lookup: CDR1 LNHDA, CDR2 SQIVND (reference sequence). The CDR3 length is 13 residues.

The chain is built from TRBV24-1 and TRBJ2-2; TCRdb picks TRBD2, but there is no DNA to check that call. CDR1 is KGHDR, CDR2 SFDVKD, per germline. CDR3 size: 18 residues. CDR3 region: CATSDPPAGGPLTGELFF.

The rearrangement uses TRBV12-3 or TRBV12-4 and TRBJ1-5; TCRdb names TRBD1, which stays unverified in the absence of DNA. This CDR3 spans 17 amino acids. The CDR3 sequence is CASSLASGARGNQPQHF.

V gene TRBV7-9 combines with J gene TRBJ1-1. The CDR3 spans 13 residues. Germline CDR1 SEHNR, CDR2 FQNEAQ (reference sequence). CDR3: CASSLTMSTEAFF.

The chain joins TRBV20-1 to TRBJ2-7; TCRdb calls TRBD1, which cannot be checked without DNA. This CDR3 contains 14 residues. CDR1 DFQATT and CDR2 SNEGSKA come from the germline V gene (reference sequence). The chain's CDR3 is CSVPRKGGIYEQYF.

The chain has TRBV19 and TRBJ2-7. In germline, CDR1 is LNHDA, CDR2 SQIVND (reference sequence). The CDR3 loop spans 13 amino acids. CDR3 amino acids: CASRLTGSYEQYF.

This chain links TRBV30 with TRBJ2-1. The CDR3 is made up of 12 amino acids. The V gene's germline CDR1 is GTSNPN and CDR2 SVGIG (reference sequence). CDR3 protein: CAWSVLGNEQFF.

This chain uses TRBV28 with TRBJ2-4; TCRdb reports TRBD1, a call that lacks DNA to check it against. The germline V gene encodes CDR1 MDHEN and CDR2 SYDVKM. The CDR3 has 17 amino acids. The CDR3 sequence is CASSLYETALAKNIQYF.

This chain connects TRBV29-1 to TRBJ1-2. The CDR3 has 12 amino acids. Germline V gene sequence: CDR1 SQVTM, CDR2 ANQGSEA. The CDR3 spells CSVEDQGQGYTF.

The chain recombines TRBV7-9 with TRBJ2-1; the D call from TCRdb, TRBD2, cannot be confirmed without DNA. The CDR3 length is 16 residues. Germline V lookup: CDR1 SEHNR, CDR2 FQNEAQ (reference sequence). The CDR3 sequence: CASSSRLAGVLNEQFF.

The chain recombines TRBV6-1 with TRBJ1-2; the TCRdb call, TRBD1, lacks DNA for checking. CDR1 MNHNS and CDR2 SASEGT come from the germline V gene. This CDR3 contains 11 residues. CDR3: CASVGTDGYTF.

V gene TRBV9 combines with J gene TRBJ2-3; TCRdb gives TRBD1 as the D gene, but with no DNA this cannot be confirmed. The germline V gene encodes CDR1 SGDLS and CDR2 YYNGEE. This CDR3 has 15 residues. Here the CDR3 reads CASSAPGQGADTQYF. Variable domain in full (rest from reference TRBV9 and TRBJ2-3): DSGVTQTPKHLITATGQRVTLRCSPRSGDLSVYWYQQSLDQGLQFLIQYYNGEERAKGNILERFSAQQFPDLHSELNLSSLELGDSALYFCASSAPGQGADTQYFGPGTRLTVL.

The gene calls are TRBV5-5 and TRBJ2-5; as DNA is missing, the TRBD1 call by TCRdb cannot be tested. Germline loops: CDR1 SGHKS, CDR2 YYEKEE (reference sequence). The CDR3 runs to 15 residues. The CDR3 protein is CASSFQGDSQETQYF.

The chain has TRBV20-1 and TRBJ1-2; TCRdb calls TRBD1, which cannot be checked without DNA. CDR1 is DFQATT and CDR2 is SNEGSKA in the germline V gene (reference sequence). The CDR3 extends over 13 amino acids. The CDR3 spells CSAAGTQNYGYTF.

V usage is TRBV4-2 and J usage is TRBJ2-7; TCRdb lists TRBD1, though no DNA is available to test this call. Germline V CDR1 and CDR2: LGHNA, YNFKEQ. CDR3 length: 15 amino acids. CDR3: CASSQVGGHSYEQYF.

The chain recombines TRBV6-1 with TRBJ2-3; the TRBD1 assignment by TCRdb is unverifiable without DNA. The CDR3 spans 15 residues. Germline loops: CDR1 MNHNS, CDR2 SASEGT. This CDR3 reads CASSGTGQVADTQYF.